The 7 T cell receptor beta chains reported below all come from one sample, sequenced in a study of T cell responses to AZD1222 COVID-19 vaccine. TCRdb's copy holds only in-frame clones and misses some; the assay was immunoSEQ multiplex PCR. The data show 110,000 to 150,000 clones, approximately 91% seen once. This sample comprised peripheral blood, obtained 28 days after the second AZD1222 dose. The receptors come from an adult who received the AZD1222 COVID-19 vaccine.

This clone was counted a single time. The chain links TRBV5-1 to TRBJ2-3, with 10 bases lining up with TRBD2. After removal of 0 bases from V and 1 base from J, the junction contained 8 bases not matched to a gene. Germline-derived CDR1 and CDR2 are SGHRS and YFSETQ. The CDR3 is 18 residues long. In DNA, the CDR3 is TGCGCCAGCAGCTTGGTCCCTAGCGGGAGAGGGGGCACAGATACGCAGTATTTT. Translation: CASSLVPSGRGGTDTQYF.

The chain combines TRBV6-6 with TRBJ1-5; 10 nucleotides match TRBD1. CDR1 and CDR2 (germline): MNHNY, SVGAGI (reference sequence). The CDR3 runs to 14 residues. The V and J ends lost 7 bases and 4 bases, in that order; junction bases with no gene match: 4. CDR3 nucleotide sequence: TGTGCCAGCACGGGACAGGGGCTAAATCAGCCCCAGCATTTT. Protein sequence: CASTGQGLNQPQHF.

There are a few counts of this clone. This chain uses TRBV18 with TRBJ2-3; TRBD1 aligns across 8 bases. Germline V gene lookup returns CDR1 KGHSH and CDR2 LQKENI. This CDR3 is built from 17 residues. J lost 0 bases, V lost 2 bases, and 7 bases had no gene match. CDR3 in DNA: TGTGCCAGCTCACCAACAGGGGGTGACCCTAGCACAGATACGCAGTATTTT. It translates to CASSPTGGDPSTDTQYF.

The chain carries TRBV2 and TRBJ2-7; 10 nucleotides line up with TRBD2. The CDR3 is 12 amino acids. The germline V gene has CDR1 SNHLY and CDR2 FYNNEI. V shed 8 bases and J 6 bases; nucleotides not matched to a gene: 4. CDR3 protein: CASSSGSGEQYF. The DNA of the CDR3 is TGTGCCAGCTCTAGCGGGAGCGGCGAGCAGTACTTC.

J is TRBJ2-1 and V is TRBV2; D tentatively reads TRBD1 or TRBD2 (6 bases each). The CDR3 has 12 amino acids. The germline gives CDR1 SNHLY, CDR2 FYNNEI. With 6 bases removed from V and 11 bases from J, the gap between germline ends came to 14 bases. The CDR3 reads CASSLRGDQQFF. For the CDR3, the DNA is TGTGCCAGCAGCCTAAGGGGGGATCAGCAGTTCTTC.

The chain couples TRBV25-1 to TRBJ1-1; a possible D gene is TRBD1 (5 bases). Trimming stripped 5 bases from V and 10 bases from J, with 23 bases between. Germline values: CDR1 MGHDK, CDR2 SYGVNS. CDR3 size: 15 residues. The CDR3 reads CASSPQRRGGGSAFF. Here the CDR3 DNA reads TGTGCCAGCAGTCCGCAGAGAAGGGGCGGGGGGTCAGCTTTCTTT.

The chain uses TRBV7-2 and TRBJ2-3; the match to TRBD2 covers 11 bases. The trim removed 3 bases at V and 1 base at J, leaving 6 bases unmatched. The CDR3 length is 17 residues. The germline V gene has CDR1 SGHTA and CDR2 FQGNSA. CDR3 DNA: TGTGCCAGCAGCTTCGGGACTAGCGGACGGGGCACAGATACGCAGTATTTT. This encodes CASSFGTSGRGTDTQYF.